The clone carrying this T cell receptor beta chain was seen a handful of times. Its antigen remains unidentified. The sample is drawn from a study of CD8 T cells in ankylosing spondylitis. The study, taken as a whole, reports: Significant enrichment of disease-linked clones was reportedly seen in matched ankylosing spondylitis synovial fluid. A motif in TCR beta, a set of under ten highly homologous variants, appeared characteristic of ankylosing spondylitis blood. Certain motif variants had earlier appeared in reactive arthritis synovial fluid and blood.

TCRdb recomputed calls from the 5' RACE reads with MiXCR, one row per CDR3 protein. The table lists under 950,000 distinct CDR3 sequences, 19% of them singletons. This CDR3 is built from 14 residues. CDR1 is SGDLS and CDR2 is YYNGEE in the germline V gene. V dropped 4 bases and J dropped 9 bases, with 17 bases sitting between them. The sequenced sample consisted of blood, either unsorted or a sorted T cell fraction (not recorded which). The TCR comes from a male donor with ankylosing spondylitis. The V and J genes are TRBV9 and TRBJ2-1; D is possibly TRBD1 (6 bases). The DNA of the CDR3 is TGTGCCAGCAGCTCGCCGGGACAAACGGCTGAGCAGTTCTTC. It specifies CASSSPGQTAEQFF.